This T cell receptor beta chain appears in the sequencing data of a study of beta chain features in type 1 diabetes. Overall study results and limits: Among patients with Type 1 diabetes, TCRB CDR3s were moderately but significantly shorter in every one of the four CD4+ subsets.

Sequenced material consisted of expressed TCRB transcripts (all of the isolated RNA was reverse transcribed). The assay was immunoSEQ multiplex PCR, and TCRdb's table has in-frame clones only and misses some. The repertoire holds 300,000 or so clones, with around an eighth as singletons. The V end was cut by 5 bases, the J end by 1 base, with 15 bases between. Per the germline V gene, CDR1 is LNHNV and CDR2 is YYDKDF (reference sequence). The CDR3 sequence is 15 residues long. This clone was recorded a few times. Its antigen is unknown. The source material was naive CD4+ T cells from blood. The genes are TRBV15 and TRBJ2-7; tentative D call: TRBD1 (5 bases). This TCR came from a man aged 25-45 years with type 1 diabetes. The CDR3 loop is CATSLQGQTSYEQYF. In DNA, the CDR3 is TGTGCCACCAGCCTTCAGGGCCAAACTTCCTACGAGCAGTACTTC.